The 20 T cell receptor beta chains below come from one sample, sequenced in a study of T cell therapy after organ transplantation. Antigen specificity for these receptors is unknown. Repertoires were generated with immunoSEQ multiplex PCR, while TCRdb's copy carries only in-frame clones and drops some. The top ten clones hold 3% to 3.5% of a sample with about 48,000 clones, over 90% of them seen once. Specimen: CD8+ T cells from blood, collected before autologous CMV-specific T cell therapy. The source of these receptors is a human patient who had received a solid organ transplant and had CMV disease.

This rearrangement joins TRBV10-1 to TRBJ2-1, with TRBD2 identical over 10 bases. The length of the CDR3 is 16 residues. CDR1 WNHNN and CDR2 SYGVQD come from the germline V gene (reference sequence). After removal of 8 bases from V and 4 bases from J, the junction contained 11 bases not matched to a gene. CDR3 bases: TGCGCCAGCGGGGCGTCTAGCGGGAGCCTGTACAATGAGCAGTTCTTC. It codes for CASGASSGSLYNEQFF.

CDR3 sequence: CATSRGTGAENTEAFF. CDR3 nucleotide sequence: TGTGCCACCAGCAGAGGGACAGGGGCCGAGAACACTGAAGCTTTCTTT. The chain is built from TRBV15 and TRBJ1-1; 9 bases agree with TRBD1. The CDR3 contains 16 residues. V shed 1 base and J 1 base; nucleotides not matched to a gene: 4. In germline, CDR1 is LNHNV, CDR2 YYDKDF (reference sequence).

This chain uses TRBV6-1 with TRBJ1-1; the D is unclear. V was cut by 1 base and J by 7 bases, with 4 bases left in between. The CDR3 consists of 11 residues. The germline gives CDR1 MNHNS, CDR2 SASEGT. The CDR3 loop reads CASSEGLEAFF. The CDR3 region has the DNA TGTGCCAGCAGTGAAGGACTTGAAGCTTTCTTT.

This chain uses TRBV30 with TRBJ2-7, with no clear D. The V gene lost 0 bases and the J gene lost 5 bases, with 14 bases spanning the gap. The CDR3 is made up of 14 amino acids. Germline values: CDR1 GTSNPN, CDR2 SVGIG (reference sequence). The DNA for the CDR3 is TGTGCCTGGAGTGTTGTTAGTTCGGTCGACGAGCAGTACTTC. Translated, it gives CAWSVVSSVDEQYF. The full variable domain, with the rest looked up from reference TRBV30 and TRBJ2-7, is SQTIHQWPATLVQPVGSPLSLECTVEGTSNPNLYWYRQAAGRGLQLLFYSVGIGQISSEVPQNLSASRPQDRQFILSSKKLLLSDSGFYLCAWSVVSSVDEQYFGPGTRLTVT.

The chain couples TRBV4-2 to TRBJ1-1; the D is unclear. V lost 7 bases, J lost 1 base, and 7 bases lay in between. The CDR3 has 12 residues. Germline-derived CDR1 and CDR2 are LGHNA and YNFKEQ. CDR3 loop: CASTGGNTEAFF. As DNA, the CDR3 is TGTGCCAGCACCGGAGGGAACACTGAAGCTTTCTTT.

The chain carries TRBV4-2 and TRBJ2-3; TRBD2 matches at 10 bases. Germline CDR1 and CDR2: LGHNA and YNFKEQ. Germline trimming cut 0 bases from V and 4 bases from J; bases unmatched to any gene: 4. CDR3 size: 16 residues. The CDR3 region is CASSQDLAGAPDTQYF. CDR3 sequence (DNA): TGTGCCAGCAGCCAAGATCTAGCGGGAGCCCCAGATACGCAGTATTTT.

This sequence joins TRBV27 and TRBJ2-1; D perhaps matches TRBD2 (6 bases). V lost 8 bases to trimming and J lost 0 bases, with 17 bases between them. CDR1 and CDR2 from the germline V gene are MNHEY and SMNVEV (reference sequence). The CDR3 contains 16 residues. In DNA form, the CDR3 reads TGTGCCAGCGGAAAATCCGGGACTCACTCCTACAATGAGCAGTTCTTC. Amino acids: CASGKSGTHSYNEQFF.

The chain is built from TRBV27 and TRBJ2-7; D gene unclear. The germline V gene encodes CDR1 MNHEY and CDR2 SMNVEV (reference sequence). V was clipped by 3 bases and J by 1 base, with 7 bases between them. CDR3 length: 13 residues. CDR3 region: CASSFLGSYEQYF. CDR3 in DNA: TGTGCCAGCAGTTTTTTGGGTTCCTACGAGCAGTACTTC.

The chain joins TRBV14 to TRBJ2-7; D uncertain. CDR1 is SGHDN, CDR2 FVKESK, per germline. The CDR3 consists of 14 residues. Deletions cut 0 bases from V and 0 bases from J, with 6 bases between. CDR3 sequence: CASSQDDSSYEQYF. CDR3 sequence (DNA): TGTGCCAGCAGCCAAGATGATAGCTCCTACGAGCAGTACTTC.

V usage is TRBV6-5 and J usage is TRBJ1-1; D is uncertain. The CDR3 sequence is 14 residues long. Germline lookup yields CDR1 MNHEY and CDR2 SVGAGI. Trimming shortened V by 4 bases and J by 12 bases, and 21 bases separated the two germline ends. CDR3 nucleotide sequence: TGTGCCAGCAGTTTTCGGGAAGGGAACGTACGAACTTTCTTT. It encodes CASSFREGNVRTFF.

J is TRBJ2-7 and V is TRBV4-1, with TRBD2 matching 8 bases. This CDR3 contains 16 residues. Germline assignment: CDR1 MGHRA and CDR2 YSYEKL. Trimming took 0 bases from V and 3 from J; bases not matched to a gene: 7. In DNA, the CDR3 is TGCGCCAGCAGCCAAGATATCCAGCGGGGGAACTACGAGCAGTACTTC. This gives the protein CASSQDIQRGNYEQYF.

This chain links TRBV5-1 with TRBJ1-1; 7 bases map to TRBD1. CDR1 and CDR2 from the germline V gene are SGHRS and YFSETQ. This CDR3 has 15 residues. V was pared by 1 base and J by 0 bases, with 3 bases of the junction left unmatched. In DNA, the CDR3 is TGCGCCAGCAGCTTGTACCAGGGGGTGAACACTGAAGCTTTCTTT. This encodes CASSLYQGVNTEAFF.

This clone was found once. This chain uses TRBV25-1 with TRBJ2-2; D is perhaps TRBD1 (6 bases). Germline V gene data show CDR1 as MGHDK and CDR2 as SYGVNS. The CDR3 spans 12 residues. Trimming shortened V by 6 bases and J by 8 bases, and 10 bases separated the two germline ends. CDR3 in amino acids: CASRQGAGELFF. As DNA, the CDR3 is TGTGCCAGCAGACAGGGTGCGGGGGAGCTGTTTTTT.

The chain employs TRBV5-6 and TRBJ2-7; D unresolved. Trimming took 4 bases from V and 1 from J, leaving 9 bases between them. Germline CDR1 is SGHDT and CDR2 is YYEEEE. This CDR3 spans 13 amino acids. CDR3 amino acids: CASSPDGSYEQYF. The CDR3 DNA follows: TGTGCCAGCAGCCCGGACGGTTCCTACGAGCAGTACTTC.

This clone is a singleton in its sample. J is TRBJ2-3 and V is TRBV2; 7 nucleotides line up with TRBD2. CDR3 length: 14 residues. V lost 1 base to trimming and J lost 4 bases; unmatched junction nucleotides: 2. Germline CDR1 reads SNHLY; CDR2 reads FYNNEI. CDR3 loop: CASSEVGGADTQYF. The CDR3 coding sequence is TGTGCCAGCAGTGAAGTGGGGGGGGCAGATACGCAGTATTTT.

Here the CDR3 reads CASSELGGSGNTIYF. The CDR3 coding sequence is TGTGCCAGCAGTGAGTTGGGGGGGTCTGGAAACACCATATATTTT. The rearrangement joins TRBV25-1 to TRBJ1-3, with a possible D match to TRBD1 (5 bases). The V end lost 3 bases, the J end lost 1 base, and 10 bases lay between the germline ends. The CDR3 spans 15 residues. Germline CDR1 MGHDK, CDR2 SYGVNS.

The J gene is TRBJ1-1, the V gene TRBV28, with 8 bases aligning to TRBD1. The CDR3 runs 14 residues. Germline lookup yields CDR1 MDHEN and CDR2 SYDVKM. V shed 6 bases and J 5 bases; nucleotides not matched to a gene: 8. CDR3 loop: CASRLQGGTTEAFF. The CDR3 DNA is TGTGCCAGCAGACTACAGGGGGGAACAACTGAAGCTTTCTTT.

This sequence joins TRBV5-6 and TRBJ1-2; D unclear. This CDR3 is 14 amino acids long. Germline V CDR1 and CDR2: SGHDT, YYEEEE. Trimming cost V 0 bases and J 7 bases, with 13 bases left between them. The CDR3 sequence is CASSLGQEGPGYTF. As DNA, the CDR3 is TGTGCCAGCAGCTTGGGGCAGGAAGGCCCTGGCTACACCTTC.

This clone was counted once. The CDR3 protein is CASSLTDRGASGANVLTF. CDR3 DNA: TGTGCCAGCAGCTTAACGGACAGGGGAGCCTCTGGGGCCAACGTCCTGACTTTC. This chain uses TRBV7-8 with TRBJ2-6; 9 positions match TRBD1. This CDR3 is built from 18 residues. Per germline, CDR1 SGHVS and CDR2 FQNEAQ. Germline trimming cut 2 bases from V and 0 bases from J; bases unmatched to any gene: 5.

The chain carries TRBV4-1 and TRBJ2-7, with a tentative D call TRBD2 (5 bases). Germline assignment: CDR1 MGHRA and CDR2 YSYEKL. The CDR3 is 16 amino acids. The V end was cut by 0 bases, the J end by 3 bases, with 15 bases between. DNA for the CDR3: TGCGCCAGCAGCCAAGAAGACCGGGGAACCTACTACGAGCAGTACTTC. This gives the protein CASSQEDRGTYYEQYF.